Below, one T cell receptor (beta chain) is given with its context. Its antigen is as yet unknown. Time point noted: week 47, end of study. What each vaccine dose contained was 300 ug of mutant IDH1 20-mer peptide, accompanied by topical imiquimod. In weeks 1, 3, 5, 7, 11, 15, 19 and 23, patients were immunized, eight times in all. The astrocytomas were IDH1-mutant, ATRX-negative, and WHO grade 3 or 4. This table comes from immunoSEQ multiplex PCR, and its TCRdb copy is limited to in-frame clones, with some not included. The sample consists of roughly 46,000 clones, about 81% of them appearing once. This record belongs to a study of a mutant IDH1 vaccine in newly diagnosed glioma. Study context: Vaccine administration was initiated 4-6 weeks following radiotherapy alone, or with temozolomide cycles. Sex among treated patients split about 60% male, roughly 38% female; mean age was approximately 41 years.

Sequencing used PBMCs, obtained from a glioma patient whose treatment included an IDH1 peptide vaccine. The sequence derives from a woman in her twenties or thirties with glioma. Some clones in this sample may be carry-over from other donors' samples.

The CDR3 sequence is CASSQVQGVENTIYF. Here the CDR3 DNA reads TGCGCCAGCAGCCAAGTCCAGGGTGTAGAAAACACCATATATTTT. The chain carries TRBV4-1 and TRBJ1-3; D might be TRBD1 (5 bases). This CDR3 contains 15 residues. Germline assignment: CDR1 MGHRA and CDR2 YSYEKL. V was trimmed by 1 base and J by 6 bases, leaving 13 bases between them.